This TCR beta chain derives from a study of Graves' ophthalmopathy and Graves' hyperthyroidism. The TCR beta CDR3 regions underwent amplification from RNA transcripts. HTBI-primed RT-PCR formed the first round, and a multiplex PCR formed the second. MiXCR, applied by TCRdb to the multiplex PCR reads, yields one record per CDR3 protein. The sample consists of 350,000 to 400,000 distinct CDR3 sequences, approximately 15% of them appearing once. Hyperthyroidism in these 18- to 65-year-old patients was newly diagnosed, lasting under 2 months. This clonotype was recorded a few times. The specimen was peripheral blood. The receptor was isolated from a woman younger than 30 with stable Graves' hyperthyroidism.

The CDR3 coding sequence is TGTGCCAGCAGCCCAGATGCAGGGGAAACAGGGGAGCTGTTTTTT. It yields the protein CASSPDAGETGELFF. V gene TRBV6-1 combines with J gene TRBJ2-2; a weak D match, TRBD1 (6 bases). Trimming removed 6 bases from V and 8 bases from J, with 19 bases in between. CDR3 size: 15 residues. The germline V gene has CDR1 MNHNS and CDR2 SASEGT.